One T cell receptor (beta chain) is described in this entry. Its antigen is as yet unknown. The record originates from a study of T cells expressing NK-cell markers. Notes on the study in general: Among several donors, these clonotypes also ranked first in the CD3+CD56-NKG2C+ fraction.

From its re-call of the 5' RACE reads, TCRdb lists each CDR3 protein once, without DNA. The repertoire shows about 550,000 distinct CDR3 sequences; the top ten hold approximately 4%. CDR3 length: 14 residues. From germline, CDR1 is SQVTM and CDR2 ANQGSEA. This sequence originates from a man aged 18 to 35 in good health. This chain uses TRBV29-1 with TRBJ1-2. Sequencing input: blood T cells: a sorted CD56 or NKG2C T cell subset, CD4+ or CD8+ T cells, or bulk PBMC T cells (not recorded which). The CDR3 region is CSVDAGVGNYGYTF.